Listed here are 8 T cell receptor beta chains from one sample, sequenced in a study of vaccination and CD4 T cells after COVID-19. For these TCRs, the target antigens are not known. The treatment denotes: approximately 9-day PBMC culture with coronavirus spike peptide pools or control peptides (ViraFEST assay). Gathering of the CD4+ T cells, from the unexposed donor, took place before the COVID-19 pandemic (2011-2018). The assay that was used to sequence DNA from cultured CD4+ T cells was the Oncomine TCR Beta short-read assay. Someone extracted genomic DNA from cultured CD4+ T cells. MiXCR, applied by TCRdb to the PCR reads, yields one record per CDR3 protein. Among around 10,000 distinct CDR3 sequences listed, less than 35% were seen once. Material for sequencing was CD4+ T cells from blood, cultured in vitro. The origin of the receptors is a human donor in good health.

This clonotype was found a few times. The genes are TRBV7-8 and TRBJ2-3; D may be TRBD2 (5 bases). V was trimmed by 4 bases and J by 8 bases, leaving 22 bases between them. Germline values: CDR1 SGHVS, CDR2 FQNEAQ. The CDR3 totals 16 residues. The CDR3 sequence is CASSYLAATAQSTQYF. The DNA for the CDR3 is TGTGCCAGCAGCTATCTAGCTGCCACAGCACAGAGTACGCAGTATTTT.

V gene TRBV6-4 combines with J gene TRBJ2-3; 8 bases map to TRBD2. From germline, CDR1 is MRHNA and CDR2 SNTAGT. With V trimmed by 7 bases and J by 5 bases, 11 bases remained unmatched. The CDR3 extends over 15 amino acids. This chain's CDR3 is CASTFKAGDKDTQYF. CDR3 coding DNA: TGTGCCAGCACCTTCAAAGCGGGAGACAAAGATACGCAGTATTTT.

The V and J genes are TRBV6-5 and TRBJ1-5; D is ambiguous. Trimming took off 1 base at V and 6 bases at J, with 10 bases between the two ends. Germline V gives CDR1 MNHEY, CDR2 SVGAGI. The length of the CDR3 is 14 residues. The CDR3 DNA reads TGTGCCAGCAGTTACTACGGGGTGGGTCAGCCCCAGCATTTT. Translation gives CASSYYGVGQPQHF.

CDR3 residues: CASSLNRNYEQYF. CDR3 nucleotide sequence: TGTGCCAGCAGCTTAAACAGGAACTACGAGCAGTACTTC. This chain links TRBV7-3 with TRBJ2-7; D perhaps matches TRBD1 (5 bases). The CDR3 is 13 amino acids. V was pared by 1 base and J by 3 bases, with 7 bases between. The germline V gene has CDR1 SGHTA and CDR2 FQGTGA.

The chain combines TRBV30 with TRBJ1-2; TRBD1 agrees at 7 bases. The CDR3 has 13 amino acids. Germline CDR1 GTSNPN, CDR2 SVGIG (reference sequence). V shed 3 bases, J shed 5 bases, and the junction held 6 bases outside the gene matches. Here the CDR3 reads CAWRLAGGYGYTF. CDR3 bases: TGTGCCTGGAGGCTGGCAGGGGGGTATGGCTACACCTTC.

The chain joins TRBV7-2 to TRBJ1-2; 7 bases match TRBD1. V was clipped by 1 base and J by 5 bases; unmatched bases: 1. CDR1 and CDR2 from the germline V gene are SGHTA and FQGNSA. The CDR3 runs to 13 residues. The CDR3 bases are TGTGCCAGCAGCTTAGGACAGGGTTATGGCTACACCTTC. This encodes CASSLGQGYGYTF.

This clonotype showed up just a few times. The rearrangement joins TRBV7-9 to TRBJ1-4; D not resolved. The CDR3 loop spans 14 amino acids. The germline V gene encodes CDR1 SEHNR and CDR2 FQNEAQ (reference sequence). With 2 bases removed from V and 0 bases from J, the gap between germline ends came to 4 bases. In DNA form, the CDR3 reads TGTGCCAGCAGCTTATGGGCAACTAATGAAAAACTGTTTTTT. It specifies CASSLWATNEKLFF.

This chain connects TRBV6-1 to TRBJ1-6; perhaps TRBD1 as D (6 bases). CDR3 size: 15 residues. Germline values: CDR1 MNHNS, CDR2 SASEGT. Trimming removed 8 bases from V and 3 bases from J, with 14 bases in between. The CDR3 region has the DNA TGTGCCAGCCATAAGGGGGAACTCTATAATTCACCCCTCCACTTT. Translating it yields CASHKGELYNSPLHF.